Here is one TCR beta chain with its context. Its cognate antigen is unknown. The method was immunoSEQ multiplex PCR; TCRdb's version includes in-frame clones alone and lacks a portion of them. Of roughly 6,000 clones listed, 78% were seen once; the top ten hold around 4%. The record originates from a study of PD-1 blockade in classical Hodgkin lymphoma. In the study overall: Nivolumab 3 mg/kg was given intravenously every 2 weeks.

Every patient experienced relapse after autologous stem cell transplantation, and brentuximab vedotin exposure varied. CD4+ T cells were purified from thawed PBMCs by negative selection. Study-wide results and limits: Newly diagnosed patients had baseline TCR diversity that was reportedly lower than that of healthy donors. By C4D1, diversity of CD4+ TCRs had risen significantly, whereas that of CD8+ TCRs had not. Patients excluded were those beginning nivolumab under 1 year after ASCT.

The CDR3 covers 14 residues. The V segment lost 4 bases and the J segment 5 bases; nucleotides outside the gene matches: 5. Germline-derived CDR1 and CDR2 are SGHNT and YYREEE (reference sequence). The sequence was obtained from a human donor with classical Hodgkin lymphoma. The gene calls are TRBV5-4 and TRBJ2-1, with 8 bases fitting TRBD2. The input for sequencing was CD4+ T cells from blood, taken at baseline. CDR3 region: CASSPGLGNNEQFF. CDR3 nucleotides: TGTGCCAGCAGCCCGGGACTAGGCAACAATGAGCAGTTCTTC.